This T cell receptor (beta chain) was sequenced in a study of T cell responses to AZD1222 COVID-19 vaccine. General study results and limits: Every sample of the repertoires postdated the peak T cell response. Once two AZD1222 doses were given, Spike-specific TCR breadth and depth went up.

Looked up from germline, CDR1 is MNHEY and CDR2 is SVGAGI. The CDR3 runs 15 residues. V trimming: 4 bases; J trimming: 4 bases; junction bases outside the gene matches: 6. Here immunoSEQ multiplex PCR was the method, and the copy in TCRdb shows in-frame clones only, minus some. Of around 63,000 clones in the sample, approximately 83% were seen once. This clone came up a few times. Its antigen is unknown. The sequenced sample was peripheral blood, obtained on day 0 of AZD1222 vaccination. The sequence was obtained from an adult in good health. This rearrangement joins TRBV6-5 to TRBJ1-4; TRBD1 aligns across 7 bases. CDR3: CASSLGQSLNEKLFF. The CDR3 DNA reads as TGTGCCAGCAGTTTGGGACAGAGCCTTAATGAAAAACTGTTTTTT.